This T cell receptor beta chain is drawn from a study of CD8 T cells in ankylosing spondylitis. Findings and limits, study-wide: Roughly eight highly homologous variants made up a TCR beta motif that seemed to typify ankylosing spondylitis blood. Reportedly, matched ankylosing spondylitis synovial fluid was significantly enriched for disease-linked clones.

There are 13 residues in the CDR3. Germline V gene sequence: CDR1 MNHEY, CDR2 SVGEGT. V lost 5 bases to trimming and J lost 6 bases, with 11 bases between them. Quantitative 5'-RACE with molecular barcodes produced the TCR beta libraries. From the 5' RACE reads, TCRdb called clonotypes with MiXCR, one entry per CDR3 protein. In the table there are around 540,000 distinct CDR3 sequences, roughly an eighth of which are singletons. Details on this clonotype: Its antigen is unknown.

The chain employs TRBV6-2 or TRBV6-3 and TRBJ1-5; D is possibly TRBD1 (6 bases). This TCR was sampled from a male donor with ankylosing spondylitis. Sequencing was carried out using blood, either unsorted or a sorted T cell fraction (not recorded which). DNA of the CDR3: TGTGCCAGCAGTAAACAGGGTTCTCAGCCCCAGCATTTT. It codes for CASSKQGSQPQHF.